These T cell receptor beta chains were read from a single sample in a study of blood T cell repertoires in COVID-19. Generated by immunoSEQ multiplex PCR, the TCRdb table keeps only in-frame clones and is missing some. In the table there are some 400,000 clones, around 87% of which are singletons. The sample was PBMCs or T cells enriched from blood (not recorded which). These receptors originate from a man aged 30 to 45 who had recovered from COVID-19. The CDR3 runs from the conserved cysteine through the conserved F or W. The D gene is left open where the match is weak. The size entry is marked missing in some rows and otherwise reads once, few, many or a size class.

size,J,D,V,CDR3,DNA
NA,TRBJ1-2,TRBD1,TRBV6-6,CASTPQGQNYGYTF,TGTGCCAGCACCCCTCAGGGACAGAACTATGGCTACACCTTC
NA,TRBJ2-5,TRBD2,TRBV2,CASSDSLAGAKETQYF,TGTGCCAGCAGTGATTCGCTAGCGGGGGCCAAAGAGACCCAGTACTTC
NA,TRBJ1-2,NA,TRBV6-5,CASSYSTQTIQYGYTF,TGTGCCAGCAGTTACTCGACCCAGACAATCCAATATGGCTACACCTTC
NA,TRBJ2-3,NA,TRBV4-1,CASSQVSSRSTDTQYF,TGCGCCAGCAGCCAAGTATCATCACGGAGCACAGATACGCAGTATTTT
NA,TRBJ1-1,NA,TRBV14,CASSQGLGNTEAFF,TGTGCCAGCAGCCAAGGGCTAGGGAACACTGAAGCTTTCTTT
NA,TRBJ2-3,NA,TRBV19,CASTGQGSTDTQYF,TGTGCCAGTACCGGGCAGGGGAGCACAGATACGCAGTATTTT
NA,TRBJ1-2,NA,TRBV19,CASRLTSGSGLYGYTF,TGTGCCAGTAGACTTACATCAGGGTCGGGTCTCTATGGCTACACCTTC
NA,TRBJ1-2,TRBD1,TRBV27,CASSLRGDRGLNYGYTF,TGTGCCAGCAGTTTAAGAGGCGACAGGGGCCTTAACTATGGCTACACCTTC
once,TRBJ2-7,TRBD1,TRBV7-9,CASSLRQGASYEQYF,TGTGCCAGCAGCCTCCGACAGGGGGCCTCCTACGAGCAGTACTTC
NA,TRBJ1-1,NA,TRBV12-5,CASGSGTLEGAFF,TGTGCTAGTGGATCGGGAACCCTGGAGGGAGCTTTCTTT
NA,TRBJ2-4,TRBD1,TRBV27,CASSLAQGANIQYF,TGTGCCAGCAGTTTAGCACAGGGGGCCAACATTCAGTACTTC
NA,TRBJ1-4,NA,TRBV6-5,CASSWSTGIGEKLFF,TGTGCCAGCAGTTGGTCGACAGGCATAGGGGAAAAACTGTTTTTT
NA,TRBJ1-6,NA,TRBV7-9,CATGRIRDSPLHF,TGTGCCACCGGGAGGATTCGAGATTCACCCCTCCACTTT
NA,TRBJ2-5,TRBD2,TRBV5-1,CASSYITSGGSPNMPQYF,TGCGCCAGCAGCTATATTACTAGCGGGGGGTCCCCCAATATGCCCCAGTACTTC
NA,TRBJ1-6,TRBD1,TRBV7-4,CASSAHGPGQEVDSPLHF,TGTGCCAGCAGCGCCCATGGCCCGGGACAGGAGGTTGATTCACCCCTCCACTTT
once,TRBJ1-2,NA,TRBV11-2,CASSFSQNQGYGYTF,TGTGCCAGCAGCTTTTCACAGAACCAGGGCTATGGCTACACCTTC
few,TRBJ2-1,TRBD1,TRBV18,CASSPGTGAYNEQFF,TGTGCCAGCTCACCCGGGACAGGGGCCTACAATGAGCAGTTCTTC
few,TRBJ2-2,TRBD2,TRBV5-4,CASSRLAGGISGELFF,TGTGCCAGCAGCCGACTAGCGGGGGGGATTTCCGGGGAGCTGTTTTTT
NA,TRBJ1-1,TRBD1,TRBV27,CASTPTGSNTEAFF,TGTGCCAGCACCCCGACAGGGTCGAACACTGAAGCTTTCTTT
NA,TRBJ2-2,TRBD1,TRBV7-6,CASSLSETGGSNTGELFF,TGTGCCAGCAGCTTATCCGAGACAGGGGGCTCGAACACCGGGGAGCTGTTTTTT
NA,TRBJ1-2,NA,TRBV19,CASSIDHSGYGYTF,TGTGCCAGTAGTATAGATCACAGTGGGTATGGCTACACCTTC
NA,TRBJ1-1,TRBD1,TRBV25-1,CASSVTGGGSAEAFF,TGTGCCAGCAGTGTGACAGGGGGAGGAAGCGCTGAAGCTTTCTTT
NA,TRBJ2-1,NA,TRBV7-3,CASSRNPGLGNEQFF,TGTGCCAGCAGCAGAAACCCGGGGTTGGGCAATGAGCAGTTCTTC
NA,TRBJ2-2,TRBD1,TRBV9,CASGFGQANTGELFF,TGTGCCAGCGGGTTCGGACAGGCGAACACCGGGGAGCTGTTTTTT
once,TRBJ1-5,NA,TRBV5-8,CASSRGAYSNQPQHF,TGTGCCAGCAGCCGCGGGGCCTATAGCAATCAGCCCCAGCATTTT
NA,TRBJ2-7,TRBD2,TRBV6-2/TRBV6-3,CASSYAGGSSYEQYF,TGTGCCAGCAGTTATGCGGGGGGGAGCTCCTACGAGCAGTACTTC
NA,TRBJ1-4,TRBD1,TRBV3-1/TRBV3-2,CASSPGTGTTNEKLFF,TGTGCCAGCAGCCCCGGGACAGGGACCACTAATGAAAAACTGTTTTTT
few,TRBJ1-1,TRBD1,TRBV19,CASRRQGSYAFF,TGTGCCAGTAGACGACAGGGGAGCTATGCTTTCTTT
few,TRBJ2-1,TRBD2,TRBV11-2,CASSNAGAYNEQFF,TGTGCCAGCAGCAACGCGGGGGCCTACAATGAGCAGTTCTTC
NA,TRBJ2-7,TRBD1,TRBV6-5,CASSYGQGARWQYF,TGTGCCAGCAGTTACGGGCAGGGGGCGCGATGGCAGTACTTC
NA,TRBJ1-2,TRBD1,TRBV7-9,CASNYRDSYGYTF,TGTGCCAGCAACTACCGGGACAGCTATGGCTACACCTTC
NA,TRBJ2-5,NA,TRBV19,CASSIHGETQYF,TGTGCCAGTAGTATCCACGGGGAGACCCAGTACTTC
NA,TRBJ1-2,TRBD1,TRBV6-1,CASSEGQGLKGYTF,TGTGCCAGCAGTGAAGGACAGGGATTAAAGGGCTACACCTTC
NA,TRBJ1-3,NA,TRBV30,CAWSVLVGIRTGNTIYF,TGTGCCTGGAGTGTACTGGTGGGCATTCGGACTGGAAACACCATATATTTT
NA,TRBJ1-1,NA,TRBV2,CASSPDRVGEAFF,TGTGCCAGCAGTCCCGACCGGGTCGGTGAAGCTTTCTTT
NA,TRBJ2-5,TRBD1,TRBV5-1,CASSPGQGAGETQYF,TGCGCCAGCAGCCCGGGACAGGGGGCAGGAGAGACCCAGTACTTC
NA,TRBJ1-2,NA,TRBV28,CASSPRGQSYGYTF,TGTGCCAGCAGTCCTCGGGGTCAGTCCTATGGCTACACCTTC
NA,TRBJ1-2,NA,TRBV6-1,CASSEAGAYRYTF,TGTGCCAGCAGTGAAGCAGGGGCCTATCGCTACACCTTC
NA,TRBJ2-7,TRBD2,TRBV28,CASRSGLAGYEQYF,TGTGCCAGCAGATCGGGACTAGCGGGGTACGAGCAGTACTTC
NA,TRBJ1-3,NA,TRBV3-1/TRBV3-2,CASSLWGQAGNTIYF,TGTGCCAGCAGCCTCTGGGGGCAGGCTGGAAACACCATATATTTT
NA,TRBJ2-7,NA,TRBV7-2,CASSLVGTSYEQYF,TGTGCCAGCAGCTTAGTCGGCACTAGCTACGAGCAGTACTTC
NA,TRBJ1-1,TRBD1,TRBV27,CASSPYLTGGNTEAFF,TGTGCCAGCAGTCCTTACCTGACAGGGGGCAACACTGAAGCTTTCTTT
few,TRBJ2-6,NA,TRBV5-4,CASSLDQGANVLTF,TGTGCCAGCAGCTTAGACCAGGGTGCCAACGTCCTGACTTTC
NA,TRBJ1-5,NA,TRBV27,CASRKGNQPQHF,TGTGCCAGCAGAAAGGGGAATCAGCCCCAGCATTTT
NA,TRBJ2-1,TRBD1,TRBV14,CASSHYRDSSYNEQFF,TGTGCCAGCAGCCATTACCGGGACAGCTCCTACAATGAGCAGTTCTTC
once,TRBJ1-5,NA,TRBV6-2/TRBV6-3,CASSYSNGRGDNQPQHF,TGTGCCAGCAGTTACTCAAATGGCCGGGGGGACAATCAGCCCCAGCATTTT
once,TRBJ1-5,TRBD1,TRBV4-2,CASSQETGARNQPQHF,TGTGCCAGCAGCCAAGAAACAGGGGCGCGCAATCAGCCCCAGCATTTT
few,TRBJ2-2,TRBD2,TRBV7-8,CASSLAQAGGLGGELFF,TGTGCCAGCAGCTTAGCCCAAGCGGGGGGGCTCGGCGGGGAGCTGTTTTTT
NA,TRBJ1-2,NA,TRBV2,CASSGQGGGYTF,TGTGCCAGCAGTGGGCAGGGAGGTGGCTACACCTTC
NA,TRBJ1-3,NA,TRBV11-2,CASSRSSGNTIYF,TGTGCCAGCAGCCGGAGCTCTGGAAACACCATATATTTT
NA,TRBJ1-5,NA,TRBV6-5,CASSTNKNQPQHF,TGTGCCAGCAGTACAAACAAGAATCAGCCCCAGCATTTT
NA,TRBJ2-1,TRBD2,TRBV3-1/TRBV3-2,CASSQELAGGRTYNEQFF,TGTGCCAGCAGCCAAGAACTAGCGGGGGGGAGAACCTACAATGAGCAGTTCTTC
NA,TRBJ1-6,NA,TRBV6-5,CASSWGESYNSPLHF,TGTGCCAGCAGTTGGGGGGAGTCCTATAATTCACCCCTCCACTTT
NA,TRBJ1-1,TRBD1,TRBV7-9,CASSPGGPGGAFF,TGTGCCAGCAGCCCAGGGGGGCCAGGGGGAGCTTTCTTT
NA,TRBJ1-6,NA,TRBV25-1,CASSANTRSLHF,TGTGCCAGCAGTGCCAACACACGGAGCCTACACTTT
NA,TRBJ1-2,TRBD1,TRBV24-1,CATSDFDREYGYTF,TGTGCCACCAGTGATTTTGACAGGGAGTATGGCTACACCTTC
NA,TRBJ1-1,NA,TRBV9,CASSVAEVSTEAFF,TGTGCCAGCAGCGTAGCCGAGGTCAGCACTGAAGCTTTCTTT
once,TRBJ1-4,TRBD1,TRBV5-1,CASSGQGAGNEKLFF,TGCGCCAGCAGTGGACAGGGGGCTGGTAATGAAAAACTGTTTTTT
NA,TRBJ1-5,TRBD1,TRBV10-3,CATTGGDGNQPQHF,TGTGCCACGACAGGGGGCGATGGAAATCAGCCCCAGCATTTT
once,TRBJ1-5,NA,TRBV30,CAWSRGVSQPQHF,TGTGCCTGGAGTCGGGGGGTCTCTCAGCCCCAGCATTTT